A single sample gave rise to the 8 T cell receptor beta chains below, sequenced in a study of T-cell reconstitution after alpha-beta-depleted transplantation in children. Preparation of the TCRbeta library was carried out with unique molecular identifiers. TCRdb ran MiXCR on the PCR reads and lists one entry per CDR3 protein. The sample records 500,000 to 750,000 distinct CDR3 sequences, 25% to 30% being singletons. The material was PBMCs, obtained before TCRalphabeta/CD19-depleted stem cell transplant. The receptors were sampled from a boy under two years old with Wiskott-Aldrich syndrome, due to receive a stem cell transplant.

The chain recombines TRBV7-2 with TRBJ1-4; 8 positions agree with TRBD1. The CDR3 covers 14 residues. Trimming removed 3 bases from V and 9 bases from J; junction bases left unmatched: 6. Germline V gene lookup returns CDR1 SGHTA and CDR2 FQGNSA. The CDR3 spells CASSFGQGGKKLFF. Here the CDR3 DNA reads TGTGCCAGCAGCTTCGGACAGGGCGGGAAAAAACTGTTTTTT.

The rearrangement uses TRBV24-1 and TRBJ2-1; possible D gene TRBD1, 5 bases. Between the trimmed V and J ends, which lost 3 bases and 6 bases, there was a span of 14 bases. Germline V CDR1 and CDR2: KGHDR, SFDVKD. The CDR3 sequence is 15 residues long. The CDR3, as DNA: TGTGCCACCAGTGATCCTCAGGGATTGATCAATGAGCAGTTCTTC. Its protein is CATSDPQGLINEQFF.

This clonotype was detected ten times or more. The rearrangement links TRBV5-1 to TRBJ2-1; D may be TRBD1 (6 bases). Looked up from germline, CDR1 is SGHRS and CDR2 is YFSETQ. V was cut by 4 bases and J by 0 bases, with 8 bases left in between. CDR3 length: 14 amino acids. The CDR3 reads CASSRQDSYNEQFF. In DNA, the CDR3 is TGCGCCAGCAGCCGACAGGACTCCTACAATGAGCAGTTCTTC.

This sequence joins TRBV10-2 and TRBJ2-7; 10 nucleotides line up with TRBD1. CDR3 length: 14 amino acids. V lost 4 bases, J lost 3 bases, and 3 bases stayed unmatched. Germline CDR1 and CDR2: WSHSY and SAAADI. CDR3 region: CASSAGQGFYEQYF. CDR3 bases: TGCGCCAGCAGTGCGGGACAGGGGTTCTACGAGCAGTACTTC.

The gene calls are TRBV20-1 and TRBJ1-1; maybe TRBD1 (6 bases). The CDR3 consists of 13 residues. Germline V gene data show CDR1 as DFQATT and CDR2 as SNEGSKA (reference sequence). Trimming removed 0 bases at V and 7 bases at J, with 12 bases between. Here the CDR3 reads CSARDRGAGEAFF. CDR3 sequence (DNA): TGCAGTGCTAGAGATCGGGGGGCCGGTGAAGCTTTCTTT.

The chain joins TRBV5-1 to TRBJ1-4; D remains unclear. Germline CDR1 SGHRS, CDR2 YFSETQ. The CDR3 length is 16 residues. V lost 0 bases, J lost 0 bases, and 9 bases lay in between. The CDR3 nucleotides read TGCGCCAGCAGCTTGGGGGTACTTGCAACTAATGAAAAACTGTTTTTT. Translating gives CASSLGVLATNEKLFF.

This clonotype showed up just a few times. This chain uses TRBV5-1 with TRBJ2-1; a possible D gene is TRBD2 (6 bases). Germline CDR1 SGHRS, CDR2 YFSETQ. The CDR3 totals 13 residues. V lost 7 bases and J lost 5, with 13 bases in between. The CDR3 spells CASHGTPNNEQFF. The DNA for the CDR3 is TGCGCCAGCCACGGGACTCCTAACAATGAGCAGTTCTTC.

This clonotype was counted between two and nine times. The chain has TRBV29-1 and TRBJ1-2, with D unresolved. CDR1 is SQVTM and CDR2 is ANQGSEA in the germline V gene. V shed 0 bases and J shed 3 bases, with 14 bases lying between them. This CDR3 has 15 residues. The CDR3 DNA sequence: TGCAGCGTTGAAGATCTTTTACAGAGAGACTATGGCTACACCTTC. Translated, it gives CSVEDLLQRDYGYTF.